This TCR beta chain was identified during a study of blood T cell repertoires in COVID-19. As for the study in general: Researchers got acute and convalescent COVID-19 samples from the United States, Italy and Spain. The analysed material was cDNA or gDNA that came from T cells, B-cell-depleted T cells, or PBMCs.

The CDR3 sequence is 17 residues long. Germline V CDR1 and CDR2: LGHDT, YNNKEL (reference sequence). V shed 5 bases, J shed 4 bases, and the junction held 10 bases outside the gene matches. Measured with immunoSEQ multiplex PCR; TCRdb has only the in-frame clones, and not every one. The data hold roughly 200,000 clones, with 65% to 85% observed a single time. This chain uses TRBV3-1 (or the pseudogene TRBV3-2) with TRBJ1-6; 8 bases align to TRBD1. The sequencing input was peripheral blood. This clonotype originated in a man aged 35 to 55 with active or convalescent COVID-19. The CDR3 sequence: CASSFHWTGKYNSPLHF. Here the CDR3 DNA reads TGTGCCAGCAGCTTTCACTGGACAGGGAAATATAATTCACCCCTCCACTTT.